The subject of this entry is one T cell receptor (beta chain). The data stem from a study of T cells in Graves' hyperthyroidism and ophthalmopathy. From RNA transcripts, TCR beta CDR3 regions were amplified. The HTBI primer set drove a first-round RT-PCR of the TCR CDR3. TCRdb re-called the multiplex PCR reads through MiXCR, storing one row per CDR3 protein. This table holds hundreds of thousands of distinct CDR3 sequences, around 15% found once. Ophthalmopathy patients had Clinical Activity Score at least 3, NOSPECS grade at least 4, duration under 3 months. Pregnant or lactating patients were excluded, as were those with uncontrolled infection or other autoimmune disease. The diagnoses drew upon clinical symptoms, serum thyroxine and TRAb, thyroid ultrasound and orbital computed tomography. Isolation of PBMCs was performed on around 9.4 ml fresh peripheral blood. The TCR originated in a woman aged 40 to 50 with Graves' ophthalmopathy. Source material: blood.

DNA of the CDR3: TGTGCCAGCAGCTCCTATAGCGGGGGGACCACCGGGGAGCTGTTTTTT. Its translation: CASSSYSGGTTGELFF. V usage is TRBV7-3 and J usage is TRBJ2-2, with TRBD2 matching 10 bases. CDR1 and CDR2 (germline): SGHTA, FQGTGA. V shed 4 bases, J shed 4 bases, and the junction held 6 bases outside the gene matches. CDR3 length equals 16 residues.